The 14 T cell receptor beta chains reported below all come from one sample, sequenced in a study of T cell repertoires in cytomegalovirus infection (dated 2019 in TCRdb). The reads were generated on an Illumina HiSeq 1500. TCRdb reworked the public reads: Q25 trimming with fastp, MiXCR clone assembly, productive beta chains retained. Each entry merges the rows of one CDR3 protein and shows their most common DNA and genes. The sample contains under 150,000 distinct CDR3 sequences, 20% to 30% of them found a single time. The ten largest account for 34% of the sample. The antigens of these receptors remain unknown. Sequences were obtained from PBMCs, sequenced either directly or after in vitro stimulation (not recorded which). These receptors were obtained from a human donor in good health (CMV status not recorded). Some clones in this sample may be carry-over from other donors' samples.

The chain carries TRBV6-2 or TRBV6-3 and TRBJ1-5; D possibly corresponds to TRBD1 (5 bases). V dropped 6 bases and J dropped 6 bases, with 9 bases sitting between them. This CDR3 region has 12 residues. Germline CDR1 is MNHEY and CDR2 is SVGEGT. The CDR3 sequence is CASRDTGQPQHF. DNA of the CDR3: TGTGCCAGCAGGGATACAGGTCAGCCCCAGCATTTT.

This clonotype has ten or more counts. The chain recombines TRBV7-8 with TRBJ2-3; 11 nucleotides align to TRBD1. The junction had 1 base not matched to a gene; V was cut back by 4 bases and J by 4 bases. CDR3 length: 14 residues. Germline CDR1 SGHVS, CDR2 FQNEAQ. CDR3 protein: CASSWTGGADTQYF. The CDR3 DNA follows: TGTGCCAGCAGCTGGACAGGGGGCGCAGATACGCAGTATTTT.

The chain combines TRBV14 with TRBJ2-3; tentative D call: TRBD2 (6 bases). The CDR3 runs 18 residues. Looked up from germline, CDR1 is SGHDN and CDR2 is FVKESK. Between the trimmed V and J ends, which lost 0 bases and 4 bases, there was a span of 20 bases. Written as DNA, the CDR3 is TGTGCCAGCAGCCAAGATCCGGGGGACCTAGATTGGGCAGATACGCAGTATTTT. It codes for CASSQDPGDLDWADTQYF. The full variable domain, completed using reference TRBV14 and TRBJ2-3, is EAGVTQFPSHSVIEKGQTVTLRCDPISGHDNLYWYRRVMGKEIKFLLHFVKESKQDESGMPNNRFLAERTGGTYSTLKVQPAELEDSGVYFCASSQDPGDLDWADTQYFGPGTRLTVL.

The rearrangement uses TRBV29-1 and TRBJ1-4, with 7 bases that match TRBD1. The length of the CDR3 is 15 residues. Germline V gene data show CDR1 as SQVTM and CDR2 as ANQGSEA. V lost 6 bases and J lost 3; bases outside the gene matches: 10. CDR3 loop: CSVELTGTANEKLFF. The CDR3 DNA follows: TGCAGCGTCGAGCTTACCGGGACAGCTAATGAAAAACTGTTTTTT.

The V call is TRBV7-9, the J call TRBJ2-1; TRBD2 agrees at 11 bases. The trim removed 5 bases at V and 9 bases at J, leaving 15 bases unmatched. This CDR3 has 17 amino acids. CDR1 SEHNR and CDR2 FQNEAQ come from the germline V gene (reference sequence). This CDR3 is CASSRLFRLAGTSEQFF. The CDR3 DNA follows: TGTGCCAGCAGCCGCCTATTCCGACTAGCGGGAACCTCTGAGCAGTTCTTC.

Ten or more counts support this clonotype. The rearrangement joins TRBV7-2 to TRBJ2-5; 9 positions match TRBD1. The CDR3 consists of 15 residues. CDR1 SGHTA and CDR2 FQGNSA come from the germline V gene. V lost 6 bases and J lost 4; bases outside the gene matches: 9. The CDR3 region is CASSSNTGGAETQYF. The CDR3 bases are TGTGCCAGCAGTTCTAACACAGGGGGCGCAGAGACCCAGTACTTC.

This clonotype showed up just a few times. The rearrangement uses TRBV6-2 or TRBV6-3 and TRBJ2-7; 10 nucleotides match TRBD1. Per the germline V gene, CDR1 is MNHEY and CDR2 is SVGEGT. J lost 5 bases, V lost 6 bases, and 4 bases had no gene match. This CDR3 region has 13 residues. The DNA for the CDR3 is TGTGCCAGCAGCGACAGGGGGCGAAACGAGCAGTACTTC. It yields the protein CASSDRGRNEQYF.

The CDR3 sequence is CASSQVEGGFNEQFF. As DNA, the CDR3 is TGTGCCAGCAGCCAAGTAGAGGGAGGGTTTAATGAGCAGTTCTTC. The chain joins TRBV4-2 to TRBJ2-1; 7 positions agree with TRBD2. The CDR3 has 15 amino acids. CDR1 is LGHNA and CDR2 is YNFKEQ in the germline V gene. With V trimmed by 1 base and J by 7 bases, 7 bases remained unmatched.

Many counts were recorded for this clonotype. The chain has TRBV7-2 and TRBJ1-2, with TRBD1 matching over 12 bases. J gave up 2 bases and V 4 bases, and 5 bases lay outside the gene matches. Germline CDR1 is SGHTA and CDR2 is FQGNSA. The CDR3 runs to 16 residues. The CDR3 is CASSSGTGGRNYGYTF. As DNA, the CDR3 is TGTGCCAGCAGCTCTGGGACAGGGGGCAGGAACTATGGCTACACCTTC. Supplemented by reference TRBV7-2 and TRBJ1-2, the full variable domain reads GAGVSQSPSNKVTEKGKDVELRCDPISGHTALYWYRQSLGQGLEFLIYFQGNSAPDKSGLPSDRFSAERTGGSVSTLTIQRTQQEDSAVYLCASSSGTGGRNYGYTFGSGTRLTVV.

The chain combines TRBV6-2 or TRBV6-3 with TRBJ2-1, with 13 bases that match TRBD2. CDR3 size: 15 residues. V shed 8 bases, J shed 4 bases, and the junction held 5 bases outside the gene matches. Germline lookup yields CDR1 MNHEY and CDR2 SVGEGT. In DNA form, the CDR3 reads TGTGCCAGCGATCCGGGACTAGCGGGATACAATGAGCAGTTCTTC. This translates into CASDPGLAGYNEQFF.

There are many counts of this clonotype. The chain joins TRBV7-2 to TRBJ2-1, with D possibly being TRBD2 (6 bases). CDR3 length: 14 amino acids. Between the trimmed V and J ends, which lost 5 bases and 8 bases, there was a span of 16 bases. The germline CDR1 and CDR2 sequences are SGHTA and FQGNSA. The DNA of the CDR3 is TGTGCCAGCAGCCCGCGGTTGGTAGCGGATGAGCAGTTCTTC. Translated, it gives CASSPRLVADEQFF.

V and J are TRBV7-2 and TRBJ1-6; D not resolved. V lost 3 bases and J 7 bases, leaving 10 bases between the germline ends. Germline-derived CDR1 and CDR2 are SGHTA and FQGNSA. CDR3 length: 14 amino acids. CDR3 sequence reads: CASSFRPKNSPLHF. CDR3 sequence (DNA): TGTGCCAGCAGCTTCCGGCCGAAGAATTCACCCCTCCACTTT.

This clonotype came up many times. The chain links TRBV7-2 to TRBJ2-7, with D perhaps TRBD2 (6 bases). The CDR3 has 16 amino acids. Per the germline V gene, CDR1 is SGHTA and CDR2 is FQGNSA. Trimming left V 0 bases short and J 0 bases short, with 12 bases between. CDR3 protein: CASSLAVGRSSYEQYF. CDR3 bases: TGTGCCAGCAGCTTAGCTGTAGGGAGGAGCTCCTACGAGCAGTACTTC.

The chain recombines TRBV11-2 with TRBJ2-5, with TRBD2 matching 13 bases. The length of the CDR3 is 15 residues. Trimming cost V 5 bases and J 3 bases; bases outside gene matches: 3. The V gene's germline CDR1 is SGHAT and CDR2 FQNNGV. The CDR3 coding sequence is TGTGCCAGCAGCCGGGGGACTAGCGGGAAAGAGACCCAGTACTTC. This gives the protein CASSRGTSGKETQYF.